The T cell receptor (beta chain) described here comes from a study of cytomegalovirus exposure and HLA in healthy donors (dated by TCRdb to 2016 to 2017). As for the study more broadly: According to an earlier analysis of 587 of the donors, about 179 million T cells yielded roughly 100 million unique TCR beta sequences and more than 250 Gb of sequence data. About 320 gigabases of sequencing data and 80 million or so unique TCR sequences were included in an early release covering over 600 HLA-typed donors. Of the roughly 400 genotyped donors, roughly 80% were placed in the genetic ancestry cluster associated with self-reported Caucasian donors. The aim of the study was to test whether cataloging public T cell receptors could identify signatures of past pathogen exposure. The study profiled the T cell repertoires of 500 to 800 subjects by immunosequencing and related them to cytomegalovirus serostatus. Along with the roughly 700-subject first cohort, a separate validation cohort of over a hundred different subjects was used. The study combined high-throughput TCR immunosequencing, statistical association of individual TCRs with disease status, and machine learning to predict cytomegalovirus infection status. A later analysis re-analyzed previously published TCR beta repertoires from roughly 630 donors and added high-resolution HLA genotyping to study TCR occurrence patterns. Rather than drawing on any new phenotypic data, the later analysis identified candidate immune exposures from TCR beta sequences and the way those sequences occurred across donors. To decide whether each TCR beta V gene segment behaved as functional or pseudogenic, an earlier analysis of approximately 620 of the donors relied on high-throughput TCR beta sequencing. Alongside the repertoire data, information on donor age, sex, ethnicity and CMV serostatus was compiled. Genome-wide SNP genotypes for about 55% of the 666 donors were used in a later genetic analysis, which treated that subset as a discovery cohort. All discovery cohort repertoires had been generated using a single sequencing platform. HLA typing covered class I and class II loci at four-digit resolution. The number of typed donors differed by locus: about 620-640 for A, B, C, DRB1 and DQB1; roughly 510 for DQA1; approximately 610 for DPA1; and about 450 for DPB1. Because of strong linkage in the cohort, roughly five DR-DQ haplotypes were treated as single units for association and clustering. On average, roughly 250,000 unique TCR beta nucleotide sequences were sequenced per donor among 398 genotyped donors of the cohort, with roughly 18% of those sequences being non-productive.

Turning to this clone: This receptor's antigen is unknown. No base quality values were provided; no much bigger clone lies one nucleotide off.

The cohort was made up of approximately 670 healthy bone marrow donors. At the time of sampling, every cohort member was nominally healthy, though immune exposures that went unrecorded were likely present. The donor was CMV seropositive and was included in the group of 300 or so seropositive cohort members. Each donor provided a peripheral blood sample, and peripheral blood mononuclear cells were used for TCR beta sequencing. Genomic DNA extraction from the blood cell samples was performed with the Qiagen DNeasy Blood Extraction Kit. Libraries were constructed by the immunoSEQ multiplex PCR assay. For the multiplex PCR, a mixture combining 60 forward primers for TCR Vbeta segments and 13 reverse primers for TCR Jbeta segments was used. The CDR3 region of rearranged TCR beta genes was amplified from genomic DNA by a multiplex PCR assay. The Illumina HiSeq System was used to sequence the amplified TCR beta libraries as 87-base-pair reads. The original pipeline was this. A later analysis tallied 70 million to 100 million unique TCR beta chains across the 600 to 700 repertoires, and about 10 million of those chains were shared by two or more donors. Raw reads were error-corrected and collapsed into unique sequences with a nearest-neighbor algorithm that merged closely related sequences to remove PCR and sequencing errors. CDR3 sequences were aligned to IMGT reference sequences to assign V, D and J gene segments. For a sequence to be retained, a match of at least six nucleotides to both a V gene segment and a J gene segment was required. Rearrangements were classified as productive when the CDR3 lacked stop codons and remained in frame with V and J, and all other rearrangements were classified as non-productive. CDR3 was defined according to IMGT convention as the region running from the second conserved V-encoded cysteine to the conserved J-encoded phenylalanine. Sequences without an unambiguous match to a single V gene segment were excluded from the earlier analysis of a few hundred of the donors. An earlier analysis of several hundred of the donors called V segments functional above 56.7% productive rearrangements and segregating when the between-donor standard deviation exceeded 5%. A statistical classification framework was built to diagnose cytomegalovirus status from the catalog of TCR beta chain sequences. In a later analysis, V and J genes were assigned by comparing TCR nucleotide sequences against IMGT/GENE-DB human TR gene sequences. A later analysis assigned CDR3 sequences and most-parsimonious VDJ recombination scenarios with the TCRdist pipeline. A later analysis defined each TCR beta chain by its CDR3 amino acid sequence plus V-gene family, and excluded reads lacking a unique V-gene family. In a later analysis, several hundred highly shared, low-generation-probability nucleotide sequences were removed to address suspected cross-contamination and a sequencing artifact. In a later analysis, a clonal expansion index for each public chain was calculated from normalized within-repertoire ranks of inferred template counts. Generation probabilities in a later analysis came from a VDJ recombination model fitted to out-of-frame rearrangements, and those results were checked against IGoR. A later analysis scored TCR-TCR, TCR-HLA and TCR-CMV co-occurrence with hypergeometric tests, applying a repertoire-size bias correction to TCR pairs. False discovery rates were estimated in a later analysis by permuting HLA or CMV assignments 20 times. In a later analysis, co-occurring TCRs were grouped using DBSCAN, and TCRdist sequence similarity was added for clustering within HLA-allele-positive subsets. Repertoires with fewer than 30,000 or more than 120,000 public chains, plus five repertoires with anomalous nucleotide sharing, were excluded from co-occurrence clustering. As stored in TCRdb, this immuneACCESS dataset retains in-frame rearrangements with V and J assigned. A fraction of the clones does not appear; measured against another copy, unresolved V genes explain less than half of the discrepancy, and the remainder lacks a known reason. That table supplies the V and J calls and clone size; D and trimming were determined from the DNA. This sample gives over 150,000 clones in total; 80% of them show up just once. The ten largest clones take up 1% of the sample.

Broader findings and caveats from the paper: Compared with the 666-donor mean, donors in an Asian-associated ancestry cluster had fewer N-insertions in productive TCRs, according to a later genetic analysis. Correlated functional status among segregating V segments might reflect linkage disequilibrium, but an unknown experimental factor could not be ruled out. Presence/absence analyses assumed roughly uniform sequencing depth across donors, an assumption that may not hold. A further reported finding was that TCR beta sequences accurately predicted the HLA-A and HLA-B alleles for most subjects in the first cohort. A later analysis associated 15,000 to 20,000 TCR beta sequences with specific HLA alleles at a false discovery rate of 0.05. According to a later analysis, parvovirus B19, influenza, CMV and Epstein-Barr virus appeared linked to several top co-occurrence clusters. A later analysis found that HLA-associated TCR beta chains were more clonally expanded and had lower generation probabilities than equally common non-associated chains. A group of highly shared sequence variants was considered likely to be a technical artifact of the sequencing pipeline. Broadly in line with IMGT annotations, most TCR beta V segments showed up in productive rearrangements about 87% or about 30% of the time in an earlier analysis of approximately 640 of the donors. Strong co-occurrence of HLA alleles, especially DR and DQ, made assigning TCR associations to individual alleles difficult. A total of 164 TCR beta chains were listed by the study as associated with cytomegalovirus. An association between a missense DCLRE1C variant and V-gene and J-gene trimming of TCR beta chains was found in a later genetic analysis and replicated in an independent cohort. CMV serostatus was the only immune exposure information available for the cohort. This cohort had only TCR beta chains sequenced, and the lack of alpha or paired-chain data limited which features could be detected. The classifier was reported to diagnose cytomegalovirus status with high specificity and sensitivity in both the original cohort and the validation cohort. Because the 87-base-pair reads could not distinguish some IMGT-functional V segments, including TRBV6-2 and TRBV6-3, those segments were excluded. A few of the identified cytomegalovirus-associated TCR beta chains were confirmed in vitro to be specific for cytomegalovirus antigens. Because some donors lacked HLA typing at each locus, the association tests relied only on the typed subset. In a later analysis, the rate of TCR association differed among HLA loci, with DRB1 alleles having the most associated TCRs and HLA-C alleles having the fewest. According to a later analysis, most CMV-associated TCR beta chains appeared to be HLA-restricted, and the HLA associations seemed to be driven largely by CMV exposure. Across donors, most TCR sequences were observed very rarely, whereas some public TCRs were present in many individuals. The authors suggested that the approach could potentially be generalized to other disease states and immunological phenotypes. Because counts were too low, about 17 rarely observed V segments, including chromosome 9 orphons, were excluded from the earlier analysis of some 540 of the donors.

The CDR3, from cysteine to phenylalanine, totals 15 residues. Only the CDR3 DNA stays, 45 bases, in frame from base 1. The V end gives up 4 bases and the J end 4 bases, leaving 5 bases in the junction not matched to a gene. In the germline V gene, CDR1 corresponds to SGHTA and CDR2 to FQGNSA. This TCR was sampled from a woman aged 45-59 years in good health and CMV-seropositive. The material sequenced was PBMCs. The sequence is built from TRBV7-2 and TRBJ1-2; 11 central bases correspond to TRBD1. CDR3 protein: CASSSGTGGGYGYTF. The DNA is TGTGCCAGCAGCTCAGGGACAGGGGGAGGCTATGGCTACACCTTC.